Following are 7 T cell receptor beta chains from one sample sequenced in a study of OX40 agonist ivuxolimab in advanced cancers. Sequencing was performed with immunoSEQ multiplex PCR; in TCRdb, only in-frame clones are kept and a portion is missing. The table has around 100,000 clones, around 90% seen once; the top ten hold approximately 0.58%. The sample here was CD4+ or CD8+ T cells sorted from blood, taken in a trial of the OX40 agonist ivuxolimab. The receptors come from an adult with an advanced solid tumor such as melanoma, head and neck, liver or kidney cancer.

The CDR3: CASTGTGGHEQYF. DNA for the CDR3: TGCGCCAGCACCGGGACAGGGGGCCACGAGCAGTACTTC. The chain is built from TRBV5-1 and TRBJ2-7; 12 bases align to TRBD1. Germline trimming cut 6 bases from V and 5 bases from J; bases unmatched to any gene: 3. The CDR3 spans 13 residues. Germline assignment: CDR1 SGHRS and CDR2 YFSETQ.

This chain links TRBV10-3 with TRBJ2-5, with no clear D. The CDR3 has 13 residues. The V and J ends lost 2 bases and 4 bases respectively, with 8 bases between them. The V gene's germline CDR1 is ENHRY and CDR2 SYGVKD. As DNA, the CDR3 is TGTGCCATCAGTGAGGAGCCCGGAGAGACCCAGTACTTC. This sequence encodes CAISEEPGETQYF.

There are many counts of this clone. The V and J genes are TRBV28 and TRBJ2-7; D may be TRBD1 (6 bases). Trimming left V 5 bases short and J 2 bases short, with 13 bases between. Germline V gene sequence: CDR1 MDHEN, CDR2 SYDVKM. This CDR3 region has 14 residues. For the CDR3, the DNA is TGTGCCAGCAGTCCAACAGGGTCACCCTACGAGCAGTACTTC. Amino acid sequence: CASSPTGSPYEQYF. Supplemented by reference TRBV28 and TRBJ2-7, the full variable domain reads DVKVTQSSRYLVKRTGEKVFLECVQDMDHENMFWYRQDPGLGLRLIYFSYDVKMKEKGDIPEGYSVSREKKERFSLILESASTNQTSMYLCASSPTGSPYEQYFGPGTRLTVT.

The J gene is TRBJ1-5, the V gene TRBV2; possibly TRBD1 for D (6 bases). Between the trimmed V and J ends, which lost 4 bases and 7 bases, there was a span of 14 bases. The CDR3 is made up of 14 amino acids. Germline loops: CDR1 SNHLY, CDR2 FYNNEI. This chain's CDR3 is CASSGQAGVQPQHF. The CDR3 region has the DNA TGTGCCAGCAGTGGGCAGGCAGGGGTACAGCCCCAGCATTTT.

V and J are TRBV5-6 and TRBJ2-1; 9 bases align to TRBD2. In germline, CDR1 is SGHDT, CDR2 YYEEEE. V was pared by 3 bases and J by 6 bases, with 10 bases of the junction left unmatched. The CDR3 runs 16 residues. CDR3 in DNA: TGTGCCAGCAGCTGGATAGCGGGAGAACCTTCCAATGAGCAGTTCTTC. This gives the protein CASSWIAGEPSNEQFF.

The chain employs TRBV18 and TRBJ2-6; a weak D match, TRBD2 (5 bases). The germline V gene has CDR1 KGHSH and CDR2 LQKENI. Trimming removed 0 bases at V and 4 bases at J, with 13 bases between. This CDR3 region has 17 residues. The CDR3 nucleotides read TGTGCCAGCTCACCACCGGCGGGCCCCTCCGGGGCCAACGTCCTGACTTTC. Its translation: CASSPPAGPSGANVLTF. Looking up the rest from reference TRBV18 and TRBJ2-6 gives the full variable domain: NAGVMQNPRHLVRRRGQEARLRCSPMKGHSHVYWYRQLPEEGLKFMVYLQKENIIDESGMPKERFSAEFPKEGPSILRIQQVVRGDSAAYFCASSPPAGPSGANVLTFGAGSRLTVL.

V and J are TRBV5-1 and TRBJ2-7, with 9 bases matching TRBD1. The CDR3 has 21 amino acids. Per the germline V gene, CDR1 is SGHRS and CDR2 is YFSETQ. With 4 bases clipped from V and 4 bases from J, the junction kept 27 bases outside the gene matches. The CDR3 reads CASSPDPTPGTGSLSTYEQYF. In nucleotides, the CDR3 is TGCGCCAGCAGCCCCGACCCCACCCCCGGGACAGGGTCCCTGAGTACTTACGAGCAGTACTTC.